This entry describes one T cell receptor beta chain. The entry originates in a study of brain T cells in children with intractable seizures. Germline V gene data show CDR1 as GTSNPN and CDR2 as SVGIG (reference sequence). The CDR3 contains 14 residues. Germline trimming cut 4 bases from V and 4 bases from J; bases unmatched to any gene: 6. Assay used: immunoSEQ multiplex PCR; TCRdb lists only in-frame clones, some missing. Counted here are about 41,000 clones, 75% to 95% occurring once; the ten biggest clones make up 6.3%. This sequence joins TRBV30 and TRBJ1-2; 10 nucleotides align to TRBD1. Sequenced material: peripheral blood, taken at surgery. The clonotype originates from a girl aged 2-10 years with tuberous sclerosis and intractable seizures. CDR3 nucleotide sequence: TGTGCCTGGATTAGACAGGGGGCGGCCTATGGCTACACCTTC. This sequence encodes CAWIRQGAAYGYTF.